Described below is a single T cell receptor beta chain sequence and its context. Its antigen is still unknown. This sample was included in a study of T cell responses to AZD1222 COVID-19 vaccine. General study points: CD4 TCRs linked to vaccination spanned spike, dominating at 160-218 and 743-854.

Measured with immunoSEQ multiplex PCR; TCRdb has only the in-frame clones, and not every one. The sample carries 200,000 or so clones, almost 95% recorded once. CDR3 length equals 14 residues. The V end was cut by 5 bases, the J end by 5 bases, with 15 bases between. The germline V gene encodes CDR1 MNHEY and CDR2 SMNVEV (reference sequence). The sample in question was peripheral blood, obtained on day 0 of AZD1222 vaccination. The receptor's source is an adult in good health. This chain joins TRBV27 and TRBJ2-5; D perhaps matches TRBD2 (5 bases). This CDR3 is CASSPESTGETQYF. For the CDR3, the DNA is TGTGCCAGCAGTCCCGAGAGTACGGGGGAGACCCAGTACTTC.